What follows describes a single T cell receptor (beta chain). The antigen remains undetermined. V was clipped by 5 bases and J by 4 bases, with 9 bases between them. The CDR3 is 13 amino acids. Germline V gives CDR1 LNHDA, CDR2 SQIVND (reference sequence). This entry is derived from a study of T cell responses to AZD1222 COVID-19 vaccine. Repertoires were generated with immunoSEQ multiplex PCR, while TCRdb's copy carries only in-frame clones and drops some. The sample consists of over 130,000 clones, about 90% of them appearing once. Whole-study results and caveats: Nearly half of the spike-specific TCRs reportedly recognize variant regions that carry no mutations. Clonal diversity was possibly underestimated, and white British individuals and females predominated among donors. Repertoire sampling happened only post peak T cell response. Two doses of AZD1222 preceded a rise in Spike-specific TCR breadth and depth.

The rearrangement joins TRBV19 to TRBJ1-3; D remains unclear. The receptor was derived from an adult who received the MenACWY meningococcal vaccine as a control. Specimen: peripheral blood, collected 28 days after the second dose of the MenACWY control vaccine. For the CDR3, the DNA is TGTGCCAGTAGTGCCGCTCGGGGAAACACCATATATTTT. Translating it yields CASSAARGNTIYF.